Presented here are 10 T cell receptor beta chains from one specimen sequenced in a study of blood T cell repertoires in COVID-19. The method was immunoSEQ multiplex PCR; TCRdb's version includes in-frame clones alone and lacks a portion of them. Counted here are roughly 180,000 clones, 79% occurring once; the ten biggest clones make up around 16%. Sequencing was done on a sample of peripheral blood. All receptors derive from a man aged 55 to 69 with active or convalescent COVID-19.

The chain recombines TRBV5-1 with TRBJ2-7; D possibly corresponds to TRBD1 (6 bases). The V end lost 4 bases, the J end lost 12 bases, and 26 bases lay between the germline ends. This CDR3 contains 15 residues. Germline CDR1 reads SGHRS; CDR2 reads YFSETQ. This chain's CDR3 is CASSVRGSPSDPRYF. The CDR3 DNA reads TGCGCCAGCAGCGTCAGGGGAAGCCCCTCGGACCCAAGGTACTTC.

This chain joins TRBV24-1 and TRBJ2-3; 8 bases are shared with TRBD2. Germline CDR1 and CDR2: KGHDR and SFDVKD. The trim removed 6 bases at V and 3 bases at J, leaving 13 bases unmatched. There are 17 residues in the CDR3. The CDR3 coding sequence is TGTGCCACCAGTTCCTCACTCCCGGGGGGGGCAACAGATACGCAGTATTTT. This gives the protein CATSSSLPGGATDTQYF.

Notes on this clone: A read error may account for a junction end that differs from germline. This rearrangement joins TRBV28 to TRBJ1-2; D call uncertain. CDR1 and CDR2 from the germline V gene are MDHEN and SYDVKM. This CDR3 contains 16 residues. The DNA of the CDR3 is TGTGCCACCAGTCGGAGCTCAGGACTCTCTAACTATGGCTACACCTTC. The encoded protein is CATSRSSGLSNYGYTF.

The chain employs TRBV27 and TRBJ1-2, with TRBD1 as a possible D gene (5 bases). CDR3 length: 15 residues. V lost 2 bases and J 4 bases, leaving 14 bases between the germline ends. The germline V gene encodes CDR1 MNHEY and CDR2 SMNVEV (reference sequence). CDR3 in DNA: TGTGCCAGCAGTTTAGGCAGGGCTTCTATCTATGGCTACACCTTC. It specifies CASSLGRASIYGYTF.

The chain has TRBV7-9 and TRBJ1-2; TRBD1 matches at 10 bases. Trimming removed 5 bases from V and 4 bases from J; junction bases left unmatched: 7. Germline V gives CDR1 SEHNR, CDR2 FQNEAQ (reference sequence). The CDR3 totals 15 residues. CDR3 in DNA: TGTGCCAGCAGCCCCTGGAGGACAGGGGGCTATGGCTACACCTTC. This codes for CASSPWRTGGYGYTF.

The sample holds one count of this clone. In nucleotides, the CDR3 is TGTGCCAGCAGCTGGACAGGGACTGAGACCCAGTACTTC. This translates into CASSWTGTETQYF. The gene calls are TRBV6-5 and TRBJ2-5; 8 bases fit TRBD1. V gave up 6 bases and J gave up 5 bases; unmatched junction bases: 5. The CDR3 is 13 residues long. The V gene's germline CDR1 is MNHEY and CDR2 SVGAGI.

The J gene is TRBJ1-6, the V gene TRBV3-1 (or the pseudogene TRBV3-2); a weak D match, TRBD1 (5 bases). V lost 1 base and J lost 10, with 14 bases in between. This CDR3 region has 15 residues. From germline, CDR1 is LGHDT and CDR2 YNNKEL (reference sequence). Written as DNA, the CDR3 is TGTGCCAGCAGCCAAGGCGGGGGGGACGGCTCACCCCTCCACTTT. Its translation: CASSQGGGDGSPLHF.

This rearrangement joins TRBV5-1 to TRBJ1-2; TRBD1 matches at 9 bases. V lost 0 bases to trimming and J lost 4 bases; unmatched junction nucleotides: 13. Germline assignment: CDR1 SGHRS and CDR2 YFSETQ. This CDR3 spans 18 amino acids. CDR3: CASSLADPGDRVVYGYTF. The CDR3 DNA reads as TGCGCCAGCAGCTTGGCAGACCCGGGGGACAGGGTTGTCTATGGCTACACCTTC.

V usage is TRBV7-7 and J usage is TRBJ1-3, with D possibly matching TRBD1 (6 bases). This CDR3 contains 14 residues. The V gene's germline CDR1 is SSHAT and CDR2 FNYEAQ (reference sequence). Trimming removed 5 bases from V and 0 bases from J, with 8 bases in between. The CDR3 is CASSLRGSGNTIYF. CDR3 in DNA: TGTGCCAGCAGCCTCAGGGGCTCTGGAAACACCATATATTTT. Combining the CDR3 with reference TRBV7-7 and TRBJ1-3 gives the whole variable domain GAGVSQSPRYKVTKRGQDVTLRCDPISSHATLYWYQQALGQGPEFLTYFNYEAQPDKSGLPSDRFSAERPEGSISTLTIQRTEQRDSAMYRCASSLRGSGNTIYFGEGSWLTVV.

V usage is TRBV6-1 and J usage is TRBJ1-4; 9 bases are shared with TRBD1. This CDR3 comprises 17 residues. The germline gives CDR1 MNHNS, CDR2 SASEGT. Germline trimming cut 4 bases from V and 5 bases from J; bases unmatched to any gene: 11. This CDR3 reads CASSARRDRAMNEKLFF. As DNA, the CDR3 is TGTGCCAGCAGTGCCCGCAGGGACAGGGCTATGAATGAAAAACTGTTTTTT.